Below, 32 T cell receptor beta chains from the same sample are listed, as sequenced in a study of T cell clones after liver transplantation. Produced via immunoSEQ multiplex PCR; TCRdb's table is partial and in-frame only. The sample lists tens of thousands of clones, 70% to 85% occurring once. Sample: CD4+ T cells from blood, taken 45 to 47 months after liver transplant. The receptors stem from a human patient who received a liver transplant. Some T cells may possibly be graft donor cells.

This sequence joins TRBV18 and TRBJ2-1; D unresolved. Germline CDR1 KGHSH, CDR2 LQKENI. The CDR3 spans 14 residues. V was pared by 3 bases and J by 6 bases, with 12 bases between. The CDR3: CASSPNVGTNEQFF. The CDR3 DNA reads as TGTGCCAGCTCACCTAATGTTGGAACCAATGAGCAGTTCTTC. Full variable domain (missing parts from reference TRBV18 and TRBJ2-1): NAGVMQNPRHLVRRRGQEARLRCSPMKGHSHVYWYRQLPEEGLKFMVYLQKENIIDESGMPKERFSAEFPKEGPSILRIQQVVRGDSAAYFCASSPNVGTNEQFFGPGTRLTVL.

This sequence joins TRBV5-8 and TRBJ2-5; D uncertain. Between the trimmed V and J ends, which lost 1 base and 2 bases, there was a span of 6 bases. Germline assignment: CDR1 SGHTS and CDR2 YDEGEE. The CDR3 loop spans 13 amino acids. The CDR3 region has the DNA TGTGCCAGCAGCTTGTATAATCAAGAGACCCAGTACTTC. It is translated as CASSLYNQETQYF.

The chain links TRBV5-1 to TRBJ2-2; 9 bases line up with TRBD2. Germline CDR1 SGHRS, CDR2 YFSETQ. V shed 1 base and J 4 bases; nucleotides not matched to a gene: 2. This CDR3 has 15 amino acids. The CDR3 here is CASSLPLAGTGELFF. The CDR3 nucleotides read TGCGCCAGCAGCTTGCCACTAGCGGGCACCGGGGAGCTGTTTTTT.

This clone was counted a single time. The gene calls are TRBV7-9 and TRBJ2-5; D may match TRBD1 or TRBD2 (5 bases each). This CDR3 spans 14 amino acids. The V end lost 5 bases, the J end lost 0 bases, and 10 bases lay between the germline ends. Germline V gives CDR1 SEHNR, CDR2 FQNEAQ (reference sequence). The DNA of the CDR3 is TGTGCCAGCAGCGGGGCGCGGGACCAAGAGACCCAGTACTTC. Its protein product is CASSGARDQETQYF. Full variable domain (rest looked up from reference TRBV7-9 and TRBJ2-5): DTGVSQNPRHKITKRGQNVTFRCDPISEHNRLYWYRQTLGQGPEFLTYFQNEAQLEKSRLLSDRFSAERPKGSFSTLEIQRTEQGDSAMYLCASSGARDQETQYFGPGTRLLVL.

This clone was counted a single time. The chain is built from TRBV6-1 and TRBJ1-5; D remains ambiguous. In germline, CDR1 is MNHNS, CDR2 SASEGT. V shed 8 bases and J shed 5 bases, with 7 bases lying between them. CDR3 length: 11 residues. The CDR3 region has the DNA TGTGCCAGCGGGGTCTATCAGCCCCAGCATTTT. It encodes CASGVYQPQHF.

The chain is built from TRBV4-3 and TRBJ2-2; TRBD1 matches 8 bases. This CDR3 contains 19 residues. With V trimmed by 1 base and J by 2 bases, 12 bases remained unmatched. Germline loops: CDR1 LGHNA, CDR2 YSLEER. The CDR3 sequence is CASSQVTGALPYNTGELFF. CDR3 in DNA: TGCGCCAGCAGCCAAGTGACAGGGGCGCTACCTTATAACACCGGGGAGCTGTTTTTT.

The V gene is TRBV18, the J gene TRBJ1-2, with D perhaps matching TRBD1 (6 bases). Germline assignment: CDR1 KGHSH and CDR2 LQKENI. Trimming left V 4 bases short and J 3 bases short, with 12 bases between. The CDR3 loop spans 14 amino acids. This chain's CDR3 is CASSHTDSDYGYTF. The CDR3 DNA is TGTGCCAGCTCACATACGGACAGCGACTATGGCTACACCTTC.

The genes are TRBV6-6 and TRBJ2-3; D gene uncertain. Germline V lookup: CDR1 MNHNY, CDR2 SVGAGI (reference sequence). The CDR3 totals 14 residues. V dropped 5 bases and J dropped 1 base, with 10 bases sitting between them. CDR3 nucleotides: TGTGCCAGCAGTCTAACGCGCCGCACAGATACGCAGTATTTT. This translates into CASSLTRRTDTQYF.

Only a few counts were recorded for this clone. This chain uses TRBV2 with TRBJ1-5, with D possibly TRBD1 on 6 matching bases. CDR1 and CDR2 (germline): SNHLY, FYNNEI. Trimming removed 3 bases at V and 4 bases at J, with 10 bases between. This CDR3 is built from 14 residues. For the CDR3, the DNA is TGTGCCAGCAGTGAGGACAGAATTAATCAGCCCCAGCATTTT. Translating gives CASSEDRINQPQHF.

The chain carries TRBV30 and TRBJ1-5, with 7 nucleotides matching TRBD1. Looked up from germline, CDR1 is GTSNPN and CDR2 is SVGIG (reference sequence). The ends lost 2 bases at V and 4 bases at J; junction bases unmatched: 14. This CDR3 contains 17 residues. This CDR3 is CAWSSRLRQGVNQPQHF. The CDR3 nucleotides read TGTGCCTGGAGTTCACGGCTCCGACAGGGTGTAAATCAGCCCCAGCATTTT.

CDR3 sequence: CASHSTGSYNEQFF. Here the CDR3 DNA reads TGCGCCAGCCACTCGACAGGCTCCTACAATGAGCAGTTCTTC. The chain carries TRBV5-1 and TRBJ2-1, with a possible D match to TRBD1 (6 bases). The V gene's germline CDR1 is SGHRS and CDR2 YFSETQ. With 7 bases removed from V and 0 bases from J, the gap between germline ends came to 11 bases. The CDR3 spans 14 residues.

The V gene is TRBV19, the J gene TRBJ2-2, with D hard to call. V gave up 3 bases and J gave up 6 bases, with 8 bases separating them. This CDR3 is built from 13 residues. CDR1 is LNHDA, CDR2 SQIVND, per germline (reference sequence). The CDR3 DNA reads TGTGCCAGTAGTATCAAGTTGGCCGGGGAGCTGTTTTTT. Protein product: CASSIKLAGELFF.

In DNA form, the CDR3 reads TGTGCCAGCAGCTTAAGGGCGGGAGGGTCCCCCTCCTACGAGCAGTACTTC. This gives the protein CASSLRAGGSPSYEQYF. This chain links TRBV7-9 with TRBJ2-7; 9 bases line up with TRBD2. CDR1 and CDR2 from the germline V gene are SEHNR and FQNEAQ (reference sequence). Losses at the gene ends were 2 bases for V and 0 bases for J; bases not matched to a gene: 8. The CDR3 loop spans 17 amino acids.

V is TRBV28 and J is TRBJ1-2, with D unresolved. Looked up from germline, CDR1 is MDHEN and CDR2 is SYDVKM. Between the trimmed V and J ends, which lost 5 bases and 4 bases, there was a span of 11 bases. The CDR3 contains 13 residues. The CDR3 nucleotides read TGTGCCAGCAGTCCCTTTGGGGTCTATGGCTACACCTTC. Encoded protein: CASSPFGVYGYTF.

V usage is TRBV7-2 and J usage is TRBJ2-7; the match to TRBD2 covers 9 bases. The germline V gene has CDR1 SGHTA and CDR2 FQGNSA. Trimming removed 5 bases from V and 0 bases from J; junction bases left unmatched: 5. CDR3 length equals 15 residues. CDR3 in DNA: TGTGCCAGCAGCCCGACGGGACTAGCCTCCTACGAGCAGTACTTC. Translation gives CASSPTGLASYEQYF.

V is TRBV29-1 and J is TRBJ2-2, with D unclear. The CDR3 covers 13 residues. Trimming stripped 4 bases from V and 6 bases from J, with 12 bases between. Germline CDR1 reads SQVTM; CDR2 reads ANQGSEA. The CDR3: CSVGGKSSGELFF. CDR3 DNA sequence: TGCAGCGTTGGTGGAAAGTCGTCCGGGGAGCTGTTTTTT.

To note about this clone: This same CDR3 is encoded by further DNA sequences in the sample. The J gene is TRBJ2-4, the V gene TRBV5-1; D is tentatively TRBD1 or TRBD2 (5 bases each). V was pared by 3 bases and J by 0 bases, with 16 bases between. The germline V gene has CDR1 SGHRS and CDR2 YFSETQ. CDR3 length: 17 amino acids. The CDR3 nucleotides are TGCGCCAGCAGCTGGGGACCCCCCGGGCTAGCCAAAAACATTCAGTACTTC. Protein: CASSWGPPGLAKNIQYF.

The table lists this clone with a few counts. This CDR3 is also generated by other DNA sequences in the sample. V and J are TRBV18 and TRBJ2-5; D is unclear. This CDR3 region has 11 residues. Germline loops: CDR1 KGHSH, CDR2 LQKENI. Trimming removed 3 bases from V and 5 bases from J, with 4 bases in between. The CDR3 protein is CASSPGETQYF. In DNA form, the CDR3 reads TGTGCCAGCTCACCCGGGGAGACCCAGTACTTC.

This rearrangement joins TRBV28 to TRBJ1-5; perhaps TRBD1 as D (5 bases). V was shortened by 3 bases and J by 4 bases, with 7 bases between the two germline ends. From germline, CDR1 is MDHEN and CDR2 SYDVKM. This CDR3 is built from 13 residues. CDR3 nucleotide sequence: TGTGCCAGCAGTTTTGACAGAAATCAGCCCCAGCATTTT. It yields the protein CASSFDRNQPQHF.

The CDR3 sequence: CASSTDGRWNTEAFF. Here the CDR3 DNA reads TGTGCCAGTAGTACGGACGGCCGATGGAACACTGAAGCTTTCTTT. The chain is built from TRBV19 and TRBJ1-1; no reliable D call. Trimming pared 4 bases from V and 1 base from J, leaving 13 bases between. The CDR3 has 15 amino acids. Germline V gene lookup returns CDR1 LNHDA and CDR2 SQIVND (reference sequence).

The V and J genes are TRBV7-8 and TRBJ2-1, with D perhaps TRBD2 (6 bases). Trimming left V 3 bases short and J 8 bases short, with 14 bases between. The CDR3 spans 14 residues. Per the germline V gene, CDR1 is SGHVS and CDR2 is FQNEAQ. CDR3 loop: CASSFRDWVDEQFF. The CDR3 DNA follows: TGTGCCAGCAGCTTCCGGGACTGGGTGGATGAGCAGTTCTTC.

The rearrangement joins TRBV5-6 to TRBJ1-2; 10 bases fit TRBD1. Germline CDR1 reads SGHDT; CDR2 reads YYEEEE. The CDR3 covers 14 residues. V gave up 4 bases and J gave up 7 bases; unmatched junction bases: 7. DNA of the CDR3: TGTGCCAGCAGCCGACAGGGGGCGAGAGGTGGCTACACCTTC. Translation gives CASSRQGARGGYTF.

The J gene is TRBJ2-1, the V gene TRBV27, with a tentative D call TRBD1 (6 bases). Trimming removed 7 bases from V and 4 bases from J, with 14 bases in between. CDR1 is MNHEY, CDR2 SMNVEV, per germline (reference sequence). The CDR3 spans 14 residues. The chain's CDR3 is CASTWTDNYNEQFF. CDR3 nucleotide sequence: TGTGCCAGCACGTGGACAGACAATTACAATGAGCAGTTCTTC.

The count of this clone is one. CDR3 region: CASSYPNRYEQYF. CDR3 sequence (DNA): TGTGCCAGCAGTTACCCGAACAGGTACGAGCAGTACTTC. The chain carries TRBV6-5 and TRBJ2-7, with TRBD1 as a possible D gene (5 bases). This CDR3 has 13 residues. Trimming took 2 bases from V and 4 from J, leaving 9 bases between them. Germline V gene data show CDR1 as MNHEY and CDR2 as SVGAGI.

J is TRBJ2-7 and V is TRBV7-8; 10 bases match TRBD1. Germline V CDR1 and CDR2: SGHVS, FQNEAQ. The CDR3 is 15 amino acids. Trimming at V came to 5 bases and at J to 3 bases, leaving 7 bases not matched to a gene. CDR3 in amino acids: CASSLYRDRGYEQYF. DNA of the CDR3: TGTGCCAGCAGCCTTTACCGGGACAGGGGCTACGAGCAGTACTTC.

This clone was counted only a few times. This chain uses TRBV5-1 with TRBJ2-1; 11 bases line up with TRBD2. Germline loops: CDR1 SGHRS, CDR2 YFSETQ. The ends lost 2 bases at V and 4 bases at J; junction bases unmatched: 5. This CDR3 contains 16 residues. The CDR3 loop reads CASSFLTSGVYNEQFF. The DNA of the CDR3 is TGCGCCAGCAGCTTCTTGACTAGCGGGGTTTACAATGAGCAGTTCTTC. Complete variable domain (other parts from reference TRBV5-1 and TRBJ2-1): KAGVTQTPRYLIKTRGQQVTLSCSPISGHRSVSWYQQTPGQGLQFLFEYFSETQRNKGNFPGRFSGRQFSNSRSEMNVSTLELGDSALYLCASSFLTSGVYNEQFFGPGTRLTVL.

The chain uses TRBV6-5 and TRBJ2-5; 9 bases line up with TRBD1. The V segment lost 5 bases and the J segment 5 bases; nucleotides outside the gene matches: 3. The CDR3 sequence is 13 residues long. Germline V CDR1 and CDR2: MNHEY, SVGAGI. CDR3 protein: CASSGQGLETQYF. Written as DNA, the CDR3 is TGTGCCAGCAGTGGACAGGGGTTGGAGACCCAGTACTTC.

V is TRBV10-2 and J is TRBJ2-7; 10 positions match TRBD1. This CDR3 spans 14 amino acids. Per the germline V gene, CDR1 is WSHSY and CDR2 is SAAADI. The J segment lost 2 bases and the V segment lost 6 bases, leaving 4 bases of the junction unmatched. CDR3 DNA sequence: TGCGCCAGCAGCAGGGACAGGGGAGCCTACGAGCAGTACTTC. Residues: CASSRDRGAYEQYF.

The J gene is TRBJ2-5, the V gene TRBV5-1, with 7 bases fitting TRBD1. V trimming: 2 bases; J trimming: 2 bases; junction bases outside the gene matches: 3. This CDR3 is built from 14 residues. From germline, CDR1 is SGHRS and CDR2 YFSETQ. DNA of the CDR3: TGCGCCAGCAGCTTCGGGACAGCGCAAGAGACCCAGTACTTC. It translates to CASSFGTAQETQYF.

This rearrangement joins TRBV6-1 to TRBJ1-2, with D possibly TRBD1 on 5 matching bases. V was cut by 3 bases and J by 10 bases, with 21 bases left in between. The CDR3 consists of 15 residues. Germline V gene lookup returns CDR1 MNHNS and CDR2 SASEGT. The CDR3 DNA reads TGTGCCAGCAGTGACCTAAATCAGGGAGGTAGGACCTACACCTTC. Protein: CASSDLNQGGRTYTF.

The V gene is TRBV6-5, the J gene TRBJ2-5; D unclear. The germline V and J ends were trimmed by 4 bases and 2 bases, with 8 bases remaining between them. The CDR3 covers 13 residues. CDR1 is MNHEY and CDR2 is SVGAGI in the germline V gene. The CDR3 DNA reads TGTGCCAGCAGTTCTCGACCTCAAGAGACCCAGTACTTC. Protein: CASSSRPQETQYF.

The chain has TRBV28 and TRBJ1-2; 7 bases agree with TRBD1. The CDR3 is 17 residues long. Germline V gene data show CDR1 as MDHEN and CDR2 as SYDVKM. The trim removed 1 base at V and 1 base at J, leaving 9 bases unmatched. The DNA for the CDR3 is TGTGCCAGCAGTTTATCGAACGACAGGGTTTTTAACTATGGCTACACCTTC. This sequence encodes CASSLSNDRVFNYGYTF.